The table lists the clone carrying this T cell receptor beta chain with many counts. Its antigen remains unknown. Time point described: newly diagnosed GD, antithyroid drugs for less than 3 months. Scientists built the TCR library using RNA that was extracted from PBMCs. This sample is part of a study of regulatory T cells in long-lasting Graves disease. The study, taken as a whole, reports: Newly diagnosed patients shared 750 to 1,000 public clonotypes; persistent patients shared approximately 2,700.

Investigators prepared the TCR beta libraries by applying iRepertoire HTBI primers and Arm-PCR of CDR3 regions. TCRdb re-analysed the multiplex PCR reads in MiXCR, keeping a single row per CDR3 protein. The data hold roughly 510,000 distinct CDR3 sequences, with roughly 15% observed a single time. CDR1 is MDHEN and CDR2 is SYDVKM in the germline V gene. The CDR3 has 14 residues. The V gene lost 2 bases and the J gene lost 5 bases, with 13 bases spanning the gap. This sample was shared with a second study, whose subject was T cells in Graves' hyperthyroidism and ophthalmopathy.

This sequence was found in a man aged 18 to 29 with Graves disease. The chain couples TRBV28 to TRBJ2-7; D remains ambiguous. Sequenced here: peripheral blood mononuclear cells (PBMCs), sampled at new diagnosis, from a patient treated with antithyroid drugs. The CDR3 protein is CASSLPGAWNEQYF. In DNA form, the CDR3 reads TGTGCCAGCAGTTTACCCGGCGCTTGGAACGAGCAGTACTTC.